A selection of T cell receptor beta chains follows, all from one sample in a study of T cells in localized non-small cell lung cancer. Method: immunoSEQ multiplex PCR; TCRdb's copy keeps in-frame clones and lacks some. The sample consists of roughly 71,000 clones, approximately 87% of them appearing once. The specimen comprised peripheral blood, sampled before any cancer treatment. These receptor sequences come from a male donor aged 60 or older with stage III squamous cell lung carcinoma. The CDR3 runs from the conserved cysteine through the conserved F or W. D genes are given only for firm matches. Expanded clones get a size class; other rows say once, few or many, or leave the size out.

TRBJ1-4 | once | TRBV25-1 | NA | CASSKTGPGEKLFF | TGTGCCAGCAGTAAGACAGGCCCTGGTGAAAAACTGTTTTTT
TRBJ1-5 | NA | TRBV2 | NA | CASRDGQYSNQPQHF | TGTGCCAGCAGAGACGGACAGTATAGCAATCAGCCCCAGCATTTT
TRBJ2-3 | NA | TRBV6-1 | TRBD1 | CASSLNRGANTQYF | TGTGCCAGCAGTCTTAACAGGGGGGCTAATACGCAGTATTTT
TRBJ1-6 | NA | TRBV2 | TRBD1 | CASRISDRGGSPLHF | TGTGCCAGCAGGATCTCTGACAGGGGAGGTTCACCCCTCCACTTT
TRBJ1-5 | NA | TRBV28 | NA | CASSLFRRDSNQPQHF | TGTGCCAGCAGTTTATTCAGGCGAGATAGCAATCAGCCCCAGCATTTT
TRBJ2-5 | NA | TRBV30 | NA | CAWSRGAETQYF | TGTGCCTGGTCGCGGGGCGCAGAGACCCAGTACTTC
TRBJ2-7 | once | TRBV5-1 | TRBD2 | CASSPRSGVLYEQYF | TGCGCCAGCAGCCCGCGAAGCGGGGTTCTTTACGAGCAGTACTTC
TRBJ2-1 | NA | TRBV7-2 | NA | CASSLAGGGREQFF | TGTGCCAGCAGCTTAGCTGGGGGGGGGCGTGAGCAGTTCTTC
TRBJ1-3 | NA | TRBV7-6 | NA | CASNPDRLGNTIYF | TGTGCCAGCAACCCCGACAGGCTAGGGAACACCATATATTTT
TRBJ1-4 | NA | TRBV27 | TRBD1 | CASRRDREEKLFF | TGTGCCAGCAGGCGGGACAGGGAAGAAAAACTGTTTTTT
TRBJ1-4 | NA | TRBV10-1 | NA | CASSESQGANEKLFF | TGCGCCAGCAGTGAGTCGCAGGGAGCTAATGAAAAACTGTTTTTT
TRBJ2-2 | NA | TRBV5-1 | TRBD1 | CASSLGQGNANTGELFF | TGCGCCAGCAGCTTGGGACAGGGAAACGCGAACACCGGGGAGCTGTTTTTT
TRBJ1-5 | once | TRBV5-1 | TRBD1 | CASSFTGEDYQPQHF | TGCGCCAGCAGCTTTACAGGGGAGGATTATCAGCCCCAGCATTTT
TRBJ2-3 | NA | TRBV13 | TRBD2 | CASSSSSGGRTDTQYF | TGTGCCAGCAGCTCTTCTAGCGGGGGCCGCACAGATACGCAGTATTTT
TRBJ1-1 | many | TRBV9 | TRBD1 | CASSPRDRGVKTEAFF | TGTGCCAGCAGCCCGCGGGACAGGGGAGTGAAGACTGAAGCTTTCTTT
TRBJ1-4 | NA | TRBV19 | NA | CASSPPGFANEKLFF | TGTGCCAGTAGTCCACCAGGGTTCGCTAATGAAAAACTGTTTTTT
TRBJ1-2 | NA | TRBV14 | NA | CASSQDLRGVGYGYTF | TGTGCCAGCAGCCAAGATCTGCGGGGCGTGGGCTATGGCTACACCTTC
TRBJ1-6 | NA | TRBV7-2 | NA | CASSLATGLGSPLHF | TGTGCCAGCAGCTTGGCCACAGGGTTGGGTTCACCCCTCCACTTT
TRBJ2-3 | NA | TRBV7-2 | NA | CASSLAGADNFGSDTQYF | TGTGCCAGCAGCTTAGCGGGGGCCGACAACTTTGGATCAGATACGCAGTATTTT
TRBJ1-4 | NA | TRBV6-1 | NA | CASSEGGATNEKLFF | TGTGCCAGCAGTGAAGGAGGGGCAACTAATGAAAAACTGTTTTTT
TRBJ1-1 | NA | TRBV7-9 | NA | CASSSYGQSSEAFF | TGTGCCAGCAGCTCCTACGGACAGTCTAGTGAAGCTTTCTTT
TRBJ1-4 | NA | TRBV5-4 | NA | CASSLGGWTTNEKLFF | TGTGCCAGCAGCTTGGGGGGATGGACCACTAATGAAAAACTGTTTTTT
TRBJ2-7 | NA | TRBV27 | NA | CASSQRTTGILRREQYF | TGTGCCAGCAGTCAAAGGACTACAGGGATACTACGACGCGAGCAGTACTTC
TRBJ1-3 | NA | TRBV11-1 | NA | CASSYGNTIYF | TGTGCCAGCAGTTACGGAAACACCATATATTTT
TRBJ2-3 | NA | TRBV6-5 | TRBD1 | CASSRGTGVHTQYF | TGTGCCAGCAGTCGCGGGACAGGGGTTCATACGCAGTATTTT
TRBJ2-3 | NA | TRBV29-1 | TRBD1 | CSVEGQGVTDTQYF | TGCAGCGTTGAGGGACAGGGGGTGACAGATACGCAGTATTTT
TRBJ1-1 | few | TRBV19 | NA | CASSIGSATAATEAFF | TGTGCCAGTAGTATAGGCTCCGCGACAGCCGCCACTGAAGCTTTCTTT
TRBJ2-2 | NA | TRBV7-3 | NA | CASSRSSGVTGELFF | TGTGCCAGCAGCCGTTCATCAGGGGTGACCGGGGAGCTGTTTTTT